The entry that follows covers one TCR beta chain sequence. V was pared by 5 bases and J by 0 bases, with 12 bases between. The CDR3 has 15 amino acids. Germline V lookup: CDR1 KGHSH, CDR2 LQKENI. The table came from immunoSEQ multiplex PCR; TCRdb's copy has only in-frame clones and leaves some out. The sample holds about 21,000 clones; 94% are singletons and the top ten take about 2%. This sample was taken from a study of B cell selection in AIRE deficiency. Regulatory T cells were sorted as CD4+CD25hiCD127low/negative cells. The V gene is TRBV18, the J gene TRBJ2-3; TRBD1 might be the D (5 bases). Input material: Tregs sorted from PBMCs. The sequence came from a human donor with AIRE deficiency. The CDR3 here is CASSAQEISTDTQYF. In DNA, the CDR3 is TGTGCCAGCTCAGCACAGGAGATTAGCACAGATACGCAGTATTTT.